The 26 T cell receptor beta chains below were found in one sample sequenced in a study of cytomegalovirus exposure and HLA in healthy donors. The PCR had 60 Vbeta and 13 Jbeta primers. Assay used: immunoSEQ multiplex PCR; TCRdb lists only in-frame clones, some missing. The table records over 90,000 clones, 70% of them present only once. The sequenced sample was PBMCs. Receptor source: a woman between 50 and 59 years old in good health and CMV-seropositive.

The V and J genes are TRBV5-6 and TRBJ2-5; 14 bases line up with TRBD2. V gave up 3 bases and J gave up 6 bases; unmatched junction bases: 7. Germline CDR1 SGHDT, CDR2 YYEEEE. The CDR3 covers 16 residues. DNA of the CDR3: TGTGCCAGCAGCTACCCGGGACTAGCGGGAGTTAAGACCCAGTACTTC. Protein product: CASSYPGLAGVKTQYF.

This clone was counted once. CDR3 DNA: TGTGCCAGCAGCTGGGGCGGCGATTACAATGAGCAGTTCTTC. Amino acids: CASSWGGDYNEQFF. This chain joins TRBV7-2 and TRBJ2-1; D might be TRBD1 (5 bases). Trimming cost V 4 bases and J 4 bases, with 11 bases left between them. The V gene's germline CDR1 is SGHTA and CDR2 FQGNSA. The CDR3 has 14 residues.

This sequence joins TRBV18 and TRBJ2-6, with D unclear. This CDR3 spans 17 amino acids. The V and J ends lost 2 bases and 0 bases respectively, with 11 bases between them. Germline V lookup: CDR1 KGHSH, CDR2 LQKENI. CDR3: CASSPVVQISGANVLTF. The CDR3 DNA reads TGTGCCAGCTCACCAGTCGTCCAGATCTCTGGGGCCAACGTCCTGACTTTC.

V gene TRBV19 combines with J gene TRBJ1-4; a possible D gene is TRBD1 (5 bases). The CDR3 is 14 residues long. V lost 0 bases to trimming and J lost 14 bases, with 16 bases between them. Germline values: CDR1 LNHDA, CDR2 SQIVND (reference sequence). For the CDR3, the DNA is TGTGCCAGTAGTATAGATAGTAGGGGCCTGCGTCTGTTTTTT. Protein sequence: CASSIDSRGLRLFF.

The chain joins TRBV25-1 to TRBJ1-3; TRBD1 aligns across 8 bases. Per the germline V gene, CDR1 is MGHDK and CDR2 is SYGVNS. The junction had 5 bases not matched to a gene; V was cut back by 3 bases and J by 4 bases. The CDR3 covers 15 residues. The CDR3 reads CASSDRGLSGNTIYF. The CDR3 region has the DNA TGTGCCAGCAGTGACAGGGGGCTCTCCGGAAACACCATATATTTT. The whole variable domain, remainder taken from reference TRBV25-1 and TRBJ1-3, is EADIYQTPRYLVIGTGKKITLECSQTMGHDKMYWYQQDPGMELHLIHYSYGVNSTEKGDLSSESTVSRIRTEHFPLTLESARPSHTSQYLCASSDRGLSGNTIYFGEGSWLTVV.

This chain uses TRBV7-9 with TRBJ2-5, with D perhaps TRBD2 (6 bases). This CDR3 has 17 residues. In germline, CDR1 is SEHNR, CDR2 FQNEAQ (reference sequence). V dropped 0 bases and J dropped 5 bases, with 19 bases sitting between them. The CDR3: CASSLAGGGLTEETQYF. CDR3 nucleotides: TGTGCCAGCAGCTTAGCGGGAGGTGGCCTGACGGAGGAGACCCAGTACTTC.

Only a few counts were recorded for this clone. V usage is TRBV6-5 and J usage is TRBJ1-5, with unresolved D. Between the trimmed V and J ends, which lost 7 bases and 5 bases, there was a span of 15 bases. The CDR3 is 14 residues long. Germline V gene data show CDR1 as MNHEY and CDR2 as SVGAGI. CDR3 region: CASNLGGRDQPQHF. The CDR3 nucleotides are TGTGCCAGCAATCTGGGAGGGAGGGATCAGCCCCAGCATTTT.

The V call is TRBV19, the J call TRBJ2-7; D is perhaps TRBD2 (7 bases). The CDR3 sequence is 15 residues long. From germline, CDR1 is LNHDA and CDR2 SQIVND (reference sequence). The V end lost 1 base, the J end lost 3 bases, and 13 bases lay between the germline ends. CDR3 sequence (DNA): TGTGCCAGTAGTATAGGGGGAGGGACACACTACGAGCAGTACTTC. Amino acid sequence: CASSIGGGTHYEQYF. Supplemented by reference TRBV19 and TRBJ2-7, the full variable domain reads DGGITQSPKYLFRKEGQNVTLSCEQNLNHDAMYWYRQDPGQGLRLIYYSQIVNDFQKGDIAEGYSVSREKKESFPLTVTSAQKNPTAFYLCASSIGGGTHYEQYFGPGTRLTVT.

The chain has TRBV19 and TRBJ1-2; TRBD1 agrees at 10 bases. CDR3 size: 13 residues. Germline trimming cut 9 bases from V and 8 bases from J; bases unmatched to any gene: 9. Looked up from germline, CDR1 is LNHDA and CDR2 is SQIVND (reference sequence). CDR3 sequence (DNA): TGTGCCAGCGATGGACAGGGGGTAGGGGGCTACACCTTC. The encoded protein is CASDGQGVGGYTF.

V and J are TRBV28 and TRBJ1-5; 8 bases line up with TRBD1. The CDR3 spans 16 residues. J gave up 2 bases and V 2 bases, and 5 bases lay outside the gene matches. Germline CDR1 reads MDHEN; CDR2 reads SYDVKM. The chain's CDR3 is CASSLKRGQGNQPQHF. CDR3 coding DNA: TGTGCCAGCAGTTTAAAGAGGGGACAGGGCAATCAGCCCCAGCATTTT.

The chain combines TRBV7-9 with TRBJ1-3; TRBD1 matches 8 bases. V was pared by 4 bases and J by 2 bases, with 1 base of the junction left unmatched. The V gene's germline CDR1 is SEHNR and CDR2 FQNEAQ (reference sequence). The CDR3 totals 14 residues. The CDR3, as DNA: TGTGCCAGCAGCTCGGGACAGGCTGGAAACACCATATATTTT. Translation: CASSSGQAGNTIYF.

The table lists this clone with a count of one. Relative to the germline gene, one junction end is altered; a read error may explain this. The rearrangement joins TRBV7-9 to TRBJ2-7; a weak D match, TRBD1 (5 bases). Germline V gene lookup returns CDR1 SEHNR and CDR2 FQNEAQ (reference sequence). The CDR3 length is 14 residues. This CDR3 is CSSSRQSVTYEQYF. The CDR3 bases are TGTTCCAGCAGCCGACAGTCAGTCACCTACGAGCAGTACTTC.

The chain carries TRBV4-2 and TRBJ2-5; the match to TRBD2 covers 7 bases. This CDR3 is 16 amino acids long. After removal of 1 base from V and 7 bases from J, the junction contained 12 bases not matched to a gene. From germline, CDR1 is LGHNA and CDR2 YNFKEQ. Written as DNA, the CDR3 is TGTGCCAGCAGCCAAGGGGAGGGTAGGGGAGGAGGGACCCAGTACTTC. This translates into CASSQGEGRGGGTQYF.

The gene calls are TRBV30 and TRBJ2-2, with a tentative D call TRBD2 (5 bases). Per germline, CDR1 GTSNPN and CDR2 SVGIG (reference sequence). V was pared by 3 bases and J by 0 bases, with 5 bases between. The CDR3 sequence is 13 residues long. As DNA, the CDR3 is TGTGCCTGGAGCGGGACGAACACCGGGGAGCTGTTTTTT. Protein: CAWSGTNTGELFF.

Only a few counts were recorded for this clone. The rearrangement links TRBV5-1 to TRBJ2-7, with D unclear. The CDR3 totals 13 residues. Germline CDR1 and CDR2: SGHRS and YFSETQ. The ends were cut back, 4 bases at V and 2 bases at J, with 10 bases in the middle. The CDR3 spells CASSLAGTYEQYF. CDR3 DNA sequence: TGCGCCAGCAGCCTGGCAGGAACCTACGAGCAGTACTTC.

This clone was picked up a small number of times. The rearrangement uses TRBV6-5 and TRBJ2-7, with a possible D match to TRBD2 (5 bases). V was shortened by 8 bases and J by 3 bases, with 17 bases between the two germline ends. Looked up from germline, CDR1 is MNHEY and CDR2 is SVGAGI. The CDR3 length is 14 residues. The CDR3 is CASWGGEQIYEQYF. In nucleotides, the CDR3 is TGTGCCAGCTGGGGTGGGGAGCAGATCTACGAGCAGTACTTC.

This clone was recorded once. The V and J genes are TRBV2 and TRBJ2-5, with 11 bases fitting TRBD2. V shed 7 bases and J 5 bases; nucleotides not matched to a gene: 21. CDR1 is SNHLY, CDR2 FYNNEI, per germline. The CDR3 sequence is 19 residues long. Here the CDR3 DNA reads TGTGCCAGCAAATGGAGAGGGGGACTAGCGGAATTGGGGGGGGAGACCCAGTACTTC. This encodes CASKWRGGLAELGGETQYF.

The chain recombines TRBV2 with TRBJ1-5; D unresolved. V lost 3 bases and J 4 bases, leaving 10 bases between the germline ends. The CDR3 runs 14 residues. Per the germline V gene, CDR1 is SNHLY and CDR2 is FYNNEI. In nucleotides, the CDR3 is TGTGCCAGCAGTGATGTTATGGCAAATCAGCCCCAGCATTTT. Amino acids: CASSDVMANQPQHF.

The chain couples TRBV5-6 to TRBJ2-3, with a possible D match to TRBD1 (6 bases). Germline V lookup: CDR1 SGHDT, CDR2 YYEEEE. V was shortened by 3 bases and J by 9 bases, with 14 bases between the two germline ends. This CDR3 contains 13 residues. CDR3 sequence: CASSWNRVETQYF. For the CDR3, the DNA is TGTGCCAGCAGCTGGAACAGGGTAGAAACGCAGTATTTT.

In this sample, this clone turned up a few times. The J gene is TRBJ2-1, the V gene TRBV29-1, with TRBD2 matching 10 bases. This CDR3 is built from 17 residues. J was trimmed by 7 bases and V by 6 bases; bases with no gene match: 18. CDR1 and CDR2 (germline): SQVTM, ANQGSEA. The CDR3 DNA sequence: TGCAGCGTCGCAACTGGACTAGCGGAGCCAACGGGAAATGAGCAGTTCTTC. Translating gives CSVATGLAEPTGNEQFF.

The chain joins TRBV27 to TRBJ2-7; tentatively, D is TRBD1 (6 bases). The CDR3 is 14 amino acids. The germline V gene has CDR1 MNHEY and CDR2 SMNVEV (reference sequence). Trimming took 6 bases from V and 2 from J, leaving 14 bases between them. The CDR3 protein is CASRLTGPTYEQYF. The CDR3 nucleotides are TGTGCCAGCAGGCTAACAGGGCCTACCTACGAGCAGTACTTC.

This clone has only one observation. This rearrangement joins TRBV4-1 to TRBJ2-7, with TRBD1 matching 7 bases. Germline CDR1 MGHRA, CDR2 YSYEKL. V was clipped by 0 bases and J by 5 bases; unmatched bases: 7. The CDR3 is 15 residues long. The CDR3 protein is CASSQDFTGDHEQYF. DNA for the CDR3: TGCGCCAGCAGCCAAGATTTTACAGGGGACCACGAGCAGTACTTC.

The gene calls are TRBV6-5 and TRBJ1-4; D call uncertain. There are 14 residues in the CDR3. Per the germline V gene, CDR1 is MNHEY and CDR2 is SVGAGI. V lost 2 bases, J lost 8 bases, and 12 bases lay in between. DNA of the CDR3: TGTGCCAGCAGTTACGGGAGGGTAGAGGAAAAACTGTTTTTT. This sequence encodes CASSYGRVEEKLFF.

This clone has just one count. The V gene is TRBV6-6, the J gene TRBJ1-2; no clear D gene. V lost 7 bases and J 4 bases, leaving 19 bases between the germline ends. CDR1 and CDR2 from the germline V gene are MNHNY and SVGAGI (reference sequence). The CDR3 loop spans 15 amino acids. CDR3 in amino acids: CASTDQTGSFYGYTF. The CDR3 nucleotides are TGTGCCAGCACCGATCAAACCGGGTCTTTCTATGGCTACACCTTC.

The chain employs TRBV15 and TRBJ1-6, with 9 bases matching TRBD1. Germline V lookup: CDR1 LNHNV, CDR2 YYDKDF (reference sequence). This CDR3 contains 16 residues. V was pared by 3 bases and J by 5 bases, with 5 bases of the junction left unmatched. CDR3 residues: CATSRDRGLHNSPLHF. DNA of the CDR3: TGTGCCACCAGCAGGGACAGGGGACTTCATAATTCACCCCTCCACTTT. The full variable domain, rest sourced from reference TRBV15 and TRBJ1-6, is DAMVIQNPRYQVTQFGKPVTLSCSQTLNHNVMYWYQQKSSQAPKLLFHYYDKDFNNEADTPDNFQSRRPNTSFCFLDIRSPGLGDTAMYLCATSRDRGLHNSPLHFGNGTRLTVT.

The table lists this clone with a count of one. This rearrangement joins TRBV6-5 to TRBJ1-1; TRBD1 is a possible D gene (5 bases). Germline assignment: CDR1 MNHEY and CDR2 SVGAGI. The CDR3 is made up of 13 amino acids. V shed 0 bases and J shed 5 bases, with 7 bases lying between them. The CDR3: CASSYSEGTEAFF. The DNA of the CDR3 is TGTGCCAGCAGTTACTCGGAGGGGACTGAAGCTTTCTTT.